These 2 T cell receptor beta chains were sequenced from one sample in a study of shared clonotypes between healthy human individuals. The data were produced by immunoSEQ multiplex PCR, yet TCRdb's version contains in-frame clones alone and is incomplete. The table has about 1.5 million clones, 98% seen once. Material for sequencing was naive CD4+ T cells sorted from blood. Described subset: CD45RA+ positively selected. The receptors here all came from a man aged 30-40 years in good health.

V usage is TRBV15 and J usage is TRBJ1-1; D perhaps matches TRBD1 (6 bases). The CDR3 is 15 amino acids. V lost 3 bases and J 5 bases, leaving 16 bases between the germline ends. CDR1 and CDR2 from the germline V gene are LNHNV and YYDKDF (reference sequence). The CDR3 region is CATSRDENRVTEAFF. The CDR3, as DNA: TGTGCCACCAGCAGGGATGAGAACAGGGTAACTGAAGCTTTCTTT.

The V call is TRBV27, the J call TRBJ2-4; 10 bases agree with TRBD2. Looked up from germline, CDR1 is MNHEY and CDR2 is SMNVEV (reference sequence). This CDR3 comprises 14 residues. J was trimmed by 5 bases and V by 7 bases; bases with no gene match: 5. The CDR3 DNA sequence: TGTGCCAGCACCACCCTAGCGGGAGAAAACATTCAGTACTTC. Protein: CASTTLAGENIQYF.